The clone carrying this T cell receptor beta chain has just one count. The data were obtained in a study of T cell changes during pregnancy in multiple sclerosis. Method: immunoSEQ multiplex PCR; TCRdb's copy keeps in-frame clones and lacks some. The sample lists around 100,000 clones, 85% to 95% occurring once. The sample here was peripheral blood, taken in the second trimester of pregnancy. The receptor's source is a female donor with multiple sclerosis, enrolled in a pregnancy study.

The CDR3: CASTKTGVGTEAFF. Here the CDR3 DNA reads TGTGCCAGCACAAAGACAGGGGTCGGCACTGAAGCTTTCTTT. The rearrangement links TRBV6-5 to TRBJ1-1; 8 bases are shared with TRBD1. The length of the CDR3 is 14 residues. The V and J ends lost 7 bases and 4 bases, in that order; junction bases with no gene match: 8. CDR1 MNHEY and CDR2 SVGAGI come from the germline V gene.